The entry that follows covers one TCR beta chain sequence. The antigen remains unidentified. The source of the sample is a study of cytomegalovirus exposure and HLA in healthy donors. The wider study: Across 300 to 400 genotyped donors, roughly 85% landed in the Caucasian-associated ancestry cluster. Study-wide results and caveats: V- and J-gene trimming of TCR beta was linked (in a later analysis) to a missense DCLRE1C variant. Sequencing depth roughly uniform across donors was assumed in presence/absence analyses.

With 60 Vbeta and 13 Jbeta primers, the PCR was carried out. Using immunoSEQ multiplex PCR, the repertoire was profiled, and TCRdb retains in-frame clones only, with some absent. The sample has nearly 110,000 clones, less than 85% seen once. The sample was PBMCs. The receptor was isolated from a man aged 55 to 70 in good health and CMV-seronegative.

The CDR3 reads CASSPPSQGIMNTEAFF. The CDR3, as DNA: TGTGCCAGCTCACCACCCTCTCAGGGGATCATGAACACTGAAGCTTTCTTT. The rearrangement uses TRBV18 and TRBJ1-1; D is perhaps TRBD1 (6 bases). The CDR3 is made up of 17 amino acids. Looked up from germline, CDR1 is KGHSH and CDR2 is LQKENI. The ends were cut back, 0 bases at V and 0 bases at J, with 14 bases in the middle.